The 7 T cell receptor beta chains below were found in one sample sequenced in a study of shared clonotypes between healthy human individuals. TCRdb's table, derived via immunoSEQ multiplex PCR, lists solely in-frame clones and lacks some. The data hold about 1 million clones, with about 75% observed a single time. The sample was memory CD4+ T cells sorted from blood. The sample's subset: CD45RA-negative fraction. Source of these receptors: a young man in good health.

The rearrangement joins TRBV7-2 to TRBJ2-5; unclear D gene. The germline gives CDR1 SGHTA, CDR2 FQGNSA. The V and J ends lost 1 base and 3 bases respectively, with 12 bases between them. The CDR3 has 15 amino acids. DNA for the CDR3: TGTGCCAGCAGCTTAGGTCCGGGCGGAAAAGAGACCCAGTACTTC. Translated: CASSLGPGGKETQYF.

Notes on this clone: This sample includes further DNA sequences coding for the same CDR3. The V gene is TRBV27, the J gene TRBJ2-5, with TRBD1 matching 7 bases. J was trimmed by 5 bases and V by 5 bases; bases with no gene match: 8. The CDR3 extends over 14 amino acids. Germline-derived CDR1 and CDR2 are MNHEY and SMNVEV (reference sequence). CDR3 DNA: TGTGCCAGCAGTCCCAGGACAGGTGGGGAGACCCAGTACTTC. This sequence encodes CASSPRTGGETQYF.

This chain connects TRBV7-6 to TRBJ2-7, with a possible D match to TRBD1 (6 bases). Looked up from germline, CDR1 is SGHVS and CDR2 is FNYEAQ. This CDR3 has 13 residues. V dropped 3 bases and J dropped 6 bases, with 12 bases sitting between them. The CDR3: CASSFSGQTEQYF. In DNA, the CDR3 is TGTGCCAGCAGCTTCTCAGGACAGACCGAGCAGTACTTC.

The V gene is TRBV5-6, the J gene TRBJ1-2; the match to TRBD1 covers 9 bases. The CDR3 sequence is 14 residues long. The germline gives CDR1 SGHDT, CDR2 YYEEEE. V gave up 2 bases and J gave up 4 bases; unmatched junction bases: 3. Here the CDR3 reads CASSLGQGRYGYTF. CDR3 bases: TGTGCCAGCAGCTTAGGACAGGGGCGCTATGGCTACACCTTC.

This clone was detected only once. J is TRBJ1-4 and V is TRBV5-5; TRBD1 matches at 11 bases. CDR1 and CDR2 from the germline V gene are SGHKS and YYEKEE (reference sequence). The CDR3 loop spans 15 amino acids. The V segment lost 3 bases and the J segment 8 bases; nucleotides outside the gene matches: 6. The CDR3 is CASSSRTGGGEKLFF. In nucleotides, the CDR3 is TGTGCCAGCAGCTCAAGGACAGGGGGCGGGGAAAAACTGTTTTTT. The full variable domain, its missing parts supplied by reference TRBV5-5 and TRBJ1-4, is DAGVTQSPTHLIKTRGQQVTLRCSPISGHKSVSWYQQVLGQGPQFIFQYYEKEERGRGNFPDRFSARQFPNYSSELNVNALLLGDSALYLCASSSRTGGGEKLFFGSGTQLSVL.

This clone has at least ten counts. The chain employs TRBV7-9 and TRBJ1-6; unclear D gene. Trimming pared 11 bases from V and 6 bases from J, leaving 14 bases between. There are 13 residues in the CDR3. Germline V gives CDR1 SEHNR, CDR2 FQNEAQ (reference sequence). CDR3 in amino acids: CAGSSKANSPLHF. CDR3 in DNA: TGTGCCGGTTCGTCGAAGGCTAATTCACCCCTCCACTTT.

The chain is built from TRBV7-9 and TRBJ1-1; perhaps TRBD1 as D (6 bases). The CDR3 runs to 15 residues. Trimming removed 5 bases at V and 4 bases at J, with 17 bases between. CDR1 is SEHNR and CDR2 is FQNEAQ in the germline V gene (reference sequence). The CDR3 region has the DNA TGTGCCAGCAGCGACCAACAGGGTTCACTCACTGAAGCTTTCTTT. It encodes CASSDQQGSLTEAFF.